Listed below are T cell receptor beta chains from one sample, sequenced in a study of blood T cell repertoires in COVID-19. The protocol was immunoSEQ multiplex PCR, while the TCRdb copy is restricted to in-frame clones and leaves out a portion. Counted here are over 200,000 clones, over 75% occurring once; the ten biggest clones make up about a tenth. Sequencing input: PBMCs or T cells enriched from blood (not recorded which). These receptor sequences come from a man aged 40-50 years who had recovered from COVID-19. CDR3s include the opening cysteine and the closing phenylalanine or tryptophan. A D gene is named only where the DNA matches it firmly. Not all rows give a size; the values are once, few, many and, for expanded clones, a class.

abundance: NA; v_gene: TRBV19; j_gene: TRBJ1-5; d_gene: NA; CDR3aa: CASSITSGTTHQPQHF; CDR3nt: TGTGCCAGTAGTATAACCTCCGGGACAACACATCAGCCCCAGCATTTT
abundance: NA; v_gene: TRBV3-1/TRBV3-2; j_gene: TRBJ2-3; d_gene: TRBD2; CDR3aa: CASSQELGGGPLSTDTQYF; CDR3nt: TGTGCCAGCAGCCAAGAGTTGGGCGGGGGGCCTTTGAGCACAGATACGCAGTATTTT
abundance: NA; v_gene: TRBV7-3; j_gene: TRBJ1-6; d_gene: TRBD1; CDR3aa: CASSLTGQGADSPLHF; CDR3nt: TGTGCCAGCAGCTTAACGGGGCAGGGGGCCGACTCACCCCTCCACTTT
abundance: once; v_gene: TRBV29-1; j_gene: TRBJ1-1; d_gene: NA; CDR3aa: CSVGGATEAFF; CDR3nt: TGCAGCGTAGGGGGGGCAACTGAAGCTTTCTTT
abundance: NA; v_gene: TRBV11-2; j_gene: TRBJ2-7; d_gene: NA; CDR3aa: CASSPTLGEQYF; CDR3nt: TGTGCCAGCAGCCCGACTTTGGGCGAGCAGTACTTC
abundance: NA; v_gene: TRBV4-2; j_gene: TRBJ2-3; d_gene: TRBD2; CDR3aa: CASSAKGLATDTQYF; CDR3nt: TGTGCCAGCAGCGCAAAAGGACTAGCCACAGATACGCAGTATTTT
abundance: NA; v_gene: TRBV10-3; j_gene: TRBJ1-2; d_gene: TRBD1; CDR3aa: CATNPTGDGYTF; CDR3nt: TGTGCCACCAACCCGACAGGGGATGGCTACACCTTC
abundance: once; v_gene: TRBV9; j_gene: TRBJ2-1; d_gene: TRBD2; CDR3aa: CASSPRTGEREEWMEQFF; CDR3nt: TGTGCCAGCAGCCCGAGAACAGGAGAGCGGGAGGAATGGATGGAGCAGTTCTTC
abundance: NA; v_gene: TRBV29-1; j_gene: TRBJ2-7; d_gene: TRBD2; CDR3aa: CSVETPPSSLAGAYEQYF; CDR3nt: TGCAGCGTTGAAACCCCCCCCTCGTCCCTAGCGGGTGCCTACGAGCAGTACTTC
abundance: few; v_gene: TRBV19; j_gene: TRBJ1-5; d_gene: NA; CDR3aa: CASSPSYTQPQHF; CDR3nt: TGTGCCAGTAGTCCCAGTTACACTCAGCCCCAGCATTTT
abundance: NA; v_gene: TRBV15; j_gene: TRBJ2-5; d_gene: TRBD2; CDR3aa: CATSLRLAGGQETQYF; CDR3nt: TGTGCCACCAGCTTAAGACTAGCGGGGGGCCAAGAGACCCAGTACTTC
abundance: NA; v_gene: TRBV7-3; j_gene: TRBJ2-6; d_gene: NA; CDR3aa: CASSNGANVLTF; CDR3nt: TGTGCCAGCAGTAATGGGGCCAACGTCCTGACTTTC
abundance: NA; v_gene: TRBV19; j_gene: TRBJ2-1; d_gene: NA; CDR3aa: CASSTRGEGQNEQFF; CDR3nt: TGTGCCAGTAGTACTAGGGGGGAGGGCCAGAATGAGCAGTTCTTC
abundance: NA; v_gene: TRBV19; j_gene: TRBJ2-7; d_gene: TRBD2; CDR3aa: CASAQTSGRAYEQYF; CDR3nt: TGTGCCAGTGCTCAGACTAGCGGGAGGGCCTACGAGCAGTACTTC
abundance: NA; v_gene: TRBV2; j_gene: TRBJ2-3; d_gene: TRBD2; CDR3aa: CAGQREGQGTQYF; CDR3nt: TGTGCCGGACAGCGGGAGGGCCAGGGCACGCAGTATTTT
abundance: NA; v_gene: TRBV5-1; j_gene: TRBJ1-4; d_gene: NA; CDR3aa: CASSLGSGEKLFF; CDR3nt: TGCGCCAGCAGCTTGGGGTCAGGCGAAAAACTGTTTTTT
abundance: NA; v_gene: TRBV5-6; j_gene: TRBJ1-2; d_gene: NA; CDR3aa: CASSFGQSNYGYTF; CDR3nt: TGTGCCAGCAGCTTTGGGCAGTCTAACTATGGCTACACCTTC
abundance: many; v_gene: TRBV7-9; j_gene: TRBJ1-1; d_gene: TRBD1; CDR3aa: CASSLVGQGGSAFF; CDR3nt: TGTGCCAGCAGCTTAGTGGGACAGGGTGGATCGGCTTTCTTT
abundance: NA; v_gene: TRBV28; j_gene: TRBJ1-2; d_gene: NA; CDR3aa: CASTLSRGYGYTF; CDR3nt: TGTGCCAGCACCCTCTCCAGGGGCTATGGCTACACCTTC
abundance: NA; v_gene: TRBV28; j_gene: TRBJ2-1; d_gene: TRBD2; CDR3aa: CASSLMGGGPPREQFF; CDR3nt: TGTGCCAGCAGTTTAATGGGCGGGGGGCCCCCAAGAGAGCAGTTCTTC
abundance: NA; v_gene: TRBV21-1; j_gene: TRBJ2-1; d_gene: NA; CDR3aa: CASSKVYRLTKDRSNEQFF; CDR3nt: TGTGCCAGCAGCAAAGTTTATAGGTTGACCAAGGACAGGTCTAATGAGCAGTTCTTC
abundance: few; v_gene: TRBV9; j_gene: TRBJ1-1; d_gene: NA; CDR3aa: CASSVVVSTNTEAFF; CDR3nt: TGTGCCAGCAGCGTAGTCGTTTCCACAAACACTGAAGCTTTCTTT
abundance: few; v_gene: TRBV12-3/TRBV12-4; j_gene: TRBJ2-7; d_gene: TRBD1; CDR3aa: CASRTGQSYEQYF; CDR3nt: TGTGCCAGCCGGACGGGACAGAGCTACGAGCAGTACTTC
abundance: NA; v_gene: TRBV2; j_gene: TRBJ2-7; d_gene: TRBD1; CDR3aa: CASSEAGRVTGSYEQYF; CDR3nt: TGTGCCAGCAGTGAAGCAGGGCGCGTGACAGGGAGCTACGAGCAGTACTTC
abundance: NA; v_gene: TRBV12-3/TRBV12-4; j_gene: TRBJ2-2; d_gene: NA; CDR3aa: CASSLGSTGELFF; CDR3nt: TGTGCCAGCAGTTTAGGGAGCACCGGGGAGCTGTTTTTT
abundance: NA; v_gene: TRBV11-1; j_gene: TRBJ1-6; d_gene: TRBD1; CDR3aa: CASSPRGGQARSPLHF; CDR3nt: TGTGCCAGCAGCCCCCGTGGGGGACAGGCGAGATCACCCCTCCACTTT
abundance: once; v_gene: TRBV2; j_gene: TRBJ1-3; d_gene: NA; CDR3aa: CVIGGSGNTIYF; CDR3nt: TGTGTCATCGGGGGTTCTGGAAACACCATATATTTT
abundance: NA; v_gene: TRBV19; j_gene: TRBJ2-2; d_gene: NA; CDR3aa: CASSITRGLNTGELFF; CDR3nt: TGTGCCAGTAGTATCACGAGGGGGTTAAACACCGGGGAGCTGTTTTTT
abundance: NA; v_gene: TRBV20-1; j_gene: TRBJ2-7; d_gene: NA; CDR3aa: CSIAKTYEQYF; CDR3nt: TGCAGTATCGCGAAAACCTACGAGCAGTACTTC
abundance: NA; v_gene: TRBV7-9; j_gene: TRBJ2-2; d_gene: TRBD2; CDR3aa: CASSYRTSGRKIGELFF; CDR3nt: TGTGCCAGCAGTTATAGGACTAGCGGGAGGAAAATCGGGGAGCTGTTTTTT
abundance: NA; v_gene: TRBV15; j_gene: TRBJ1-1; d_gene: NA; CDR3aa: CATSERTGEAFF; CDR3nt: TGTGCCACCAGCGAGCGGACGGGTGAAGCTTTCTTT
abundance: NA; v_gene: TRBV9; j_gene: TRBJ2-5; d_gene: NA; CDR3aa: CASSVALLQETQYF; CDR3nt: TGTGCCAGCAGCGTAGCCCTACTCCAAGAGACCCAGTACTTC
abundance: NA; v_gene: TRBV6-1; j_gene: TRBJ2-7; d_gene: NA; CDR3aa: CASSEGAAALEQYF; CDR3nt: TGTGCCAGCAGTGAAGGAGCGGCTGCGCTCGAGCAGTACTTC
abundance: NA; v_gene: TRBV29-1; j_gene: TRBJ2-2; d_gene: TRBD2; CDR3aa: CSATEGLADTGELFF; CDR3nt: TGCAGCGCTACCGAGGGACTAGCGGACACCGGGGAGCTGTTTTTT
abundance: NA; v_gene: TRBV28; j_gene: TRBJ1-1; d_gene: NA; CDR3aa: CASRGSGVAEAFF; CDR3nt: TGTGCCAGCCGAGGCTCCGGGGTTGCTGAAGCTTTCTTT
abundance: NA; v_gene: TRBV6-6; j_gene: TRBJ2-7; d_gene: TRBD1; CDR3aa: CASSYTPGQGKNEQYF; CDR3nt: TGTGCCAGCAGTTACACACCGGGACAGGGGAAAAACGAGCAGTACTTC
abundance: few; v_gene: TRBV11-2; j_gene: TRBJ2-5; d_gene: NA; CDR3aa: CASSLAPSVQETQYF; CDR3nt: TGTGCCAGCAGCTTAGCGCCTAGCGTTCAAGAGACCCAGTACTTC
abundance: NA; v_gene: TRBV27; j_gene: TRBJ1-1; d_gene: TRBD1; CDR3aa: CASSYRQGVNTEAFF; CDR3nt: TGTGCCAGCAGTTATCGACAGGGCGTGAACACTGAAGCTTTCTTT
abundance: NA; v_gene: TRBV18; j_gene: TRBJ2-3; d_gene: TRBD1; CDR3aa: CASSPQGADTDTQYF; CDR3nt: TGTGCCAGCTCACCACAGGGGGCGGACACAGATACGCAGTATTTT
abundance: NA; v_gene: TRBV4-1; j_gene: TRBJ1-1; d_gene: NA; CDR3aa: CASSPLHSNTEAFF; CDR3nt: TGCGCCAGCAGCCCCCTGCACTCGAACACTGAAGCTTTCTTT
abundance: NA; v_gene: TRBV7-8; j_gene: TRBJ1-2; d_gene: NA; CDR3aa: CASSLLPGSYRYTF; CDR3nt: TGTGCCAGCAGCTTATTGCCGGGTTCTTATCGCTACACCTTC
abundance: few; v_gene: TRBV5-6; j_gene: TRBJ2-3; d_gene: NA; CDR3aa: CASSLFISGLTDTQYF; CDR3nt: TGTGCCAGCAGCTTGTTCATTAGCGGACTCACAGATACGCAGTATTTT
abundance: NA; v_gene: TRBV7-8; j_gene: TRBJ2-2; d_gene: NA; CDR3aa: CASSLRDTNTGELFF; CDR3nt: TGTGCCAGCAGCCTCCGGGACACCAACACCGGGGAGCTGTTTTTT
abundance: NA; v_gene: TRBV11-1; j_gene: TRBJ1-1; d_gene: TRBD1; CDR3aa: CASSPRGLANTEAFF; CDR3nt: TGTGCCAGCAGCCCTAGGGGGCTGGCGAACACTGAAGCTTTCTTT
abundance: NA; v_gene: TRBV19; j_gene: TRBJ2-1; d_gene: TRBD2; CDR3aa: CASRHTTLAGTLFQQFF; CDR3nt: TGTGCCAGTAGACATACAACACTAGCGGGAACCCTCTTTCAGCAGTTCTTC
abundance: NA; v_gene: TRBV6-5; j_gene: TRBJ2-7; d_gene: TRBD2; CDR3aa: CASSYKPSGEGHEQYF; CDR3nt: TGTGCCAGCAGTTACAAGCCCAGCGGGGAGGGCCACGAGCAGTACTTC
abundance: NA; v_gene: TRBV6-5; j_gene: TRBJ1-2; d_gene: TRBD1; CDR3aa: CASNFDRDLYGYTF; CDR3nt: TGTGCCAGCAATTTCGACAGGGACCTCTATGGCTACACCTTC
abundance: few; v_gene: TRBV3-1/TRBV3-2; j_gene: TRBJ2-5; d_gene: NA; CDR3aa: CASSRGGETQYF; CDR3nt: TGTGCCAGCAGCCGGGGGGGCGAGACCCAGTACTTC
abundance: NA; v_gene: TRBV18; j_gene: TRBJ1-2; d_gene: NA; CDR3aa: CASSPQVTDYGYTF; CDR3nt: TGTGCCAGCTCACCACAAGTTACGGACTATGGCTACACCTTC
abundance: once; v_gene: TRBV7-7; j_gene: TRBJ2-1; d_gene: TRBD2; CDR3aa: CASSLGLAGGPQGDEQFF; CDR3nt: TGTGCCAGCAGCTTAGGACTAGCGGGGGGGCCCCAGGGGGACGAGCAGTTCTTC
abundance: NA; v_gene: TRBV7-2; j_gene: TRBJ1-1; d_gene: NA; CDR3aa: CASSHTGQGRTEAFF; CDR3nt: TGTGCCAGCAGCCACACCGGCCAGGGAAGAACTGAAGCTTTCTTT
abundance: few; v_gene: TRBV15; j_gene: TRBJ1-4; d_gene: NA; CDR3aa: CATSRGGDLNEKLFF; CDR3nt: TGTGCCACCAGCAGAGGCGGAGACCTTAATGAAAAACTGTTTTTT
abundance: NA; v_gene: TRBV2; j_gene: TRBJ1-5; d_gene: NA; CDR3aa: CASSIRRTENSNQPQHF; CDR3nt: TGTGCCAGCAGTATACGTAGGACAGAGAATAGCAATCAGCCCCAGCATTTT
abundance: NA; v_gene: TRBV19; j_gene: TRBJ1-5; d_gene: TRBD1; CDR3aa: CASNAPGQGHQPQHF; CDR3nt: TGTGCCAGTAATGCACCGGGACAGGGCCATCAGCCCCAGCATTTT
abundance: NA; v_gene: TRBV5-1; j_gene: TRBJ1-2; d_gene: NA; CDR3aa: CASSPSSSVGAGYTF; CDR3nt: TGCGCCAGCAGCCCGTCAAGTTCGGTTGGGGCCGGCTACACCTTC